These T cell receptor beta chains were read from a single sample in a study of shared clonotypes between healthy human individuals. Produced via immunoSEQ multiplex PCR; TCRdb's table is partial and in-frame only. Of nearly 750,000 clones listed, approximately 77% are singletons. Sequencing was carried out using memory CD4+ T cells sorted from blood. The origin of the receptors is a woman aged 30 to 39 in good health. CDR3s include the opening cysteine and the closing phenylalanine or tryptophan. A D gene is named only where the DNA matches it firmly. Size tells how often a clone was seen (once, few, many) or the class of an expanded clone, and some rows leave it out.

-	TRBV27	TRBD1	TRBJ1-2	15	CASSLLDRETYGYTF	TGTGCCAGCAGTCTACTCGACAGGGAGACCTATGGCTACACCTTC
-	TRBV28	TRBD2	TRBJ2-3	18	CASSDTSGSSSGADTQYF	TGTGCCAGCAGTGACACTAGCGGGAGTTCCTCCGGGGCAGATACGCAGTATTTT
-	TRBV19	TRBD2	TRBJ2-1	16	CASSSAESGRKEEQFF	TGTGCCAGTAGTTCCGCCGAGAGCGGGAGAAAGGAGGAGCAGTTCTTC
-	TRBV6-6	TRBD1	TRBJ1-2	15	CASSYLQGAHGGYTF	TGTGCCAGCAGTTACCTACAGGGGGCGCATGGAGGCTACACCTTC
-	TRBV11-2	-	TRBJ2-5	13	CASSTGVQETQYF	TGTGCCAGCAGCACCGGGGTTCAAGAGACCCAGTACTTC
-	TRBV9	TRBD2	TRBJ2-1	16	CASSVGGTSGPNEQFF	TGTGCCAGCAGCGTAGGGGGGACTAGCGGCCCCAATGAGCAGTTCTTC
once	TRBV28	-	TRBJ2-6	16	CASRNGGPRGANVLTF	TGTGCCAGCAGAAATGGGGGCCCCCGAGGGGCCAACGTCCTGACTTTC
-	TRBV28	TRBD1	TRBJ1-5	13	CASRSDRVRPQHF	TGTGCCAGCAGAAGCGACAGGGTAAGGCCCCAGCATTTT
-	TRBV7-2	-	TRBJ2-3	15	CASSLGAWDTDTQYF	TGTGCCAGCAGCTTAGGGGCTTGGGACACAGATACGCAGTATTTT
once	TRBV7-9	TRBD1	TRBJ1-1	15	CASRIGQGAFTEAFF	TGTGCCAGCAGAATCGGACAGGGGGCTTTCACTGAAGCTTTCTTT
-	TRBV5-6	-	TRBJ1-2	12	CASSPGGHGYTF	TGTGCCAGCAGCCCCGGAGGGCACGGCTACACCTTC
-	TRBV7-8	-	TRBJ2-7	12	CASSRGGSEQYF	TGTGCCAGCTCTAGGGGCGGCTCGGAGCAGTACTTC
-	TRBV19	-	TRBJ2-2	13	CASSMAASGELFF	TGTGCCAGTAGTATGGCTGCGAGCGGGGAGCTGTTTTTT
-	TRBV6-5	-	TRBJ2-2	14	CASSREANTGELFF	TGTGCCAGCTCCAGGGAGGCGAACACCGGGGAGCTGTTTTTT
-	TRBV30	-	TRBJ2-1	13	CAWSVFPYNEQFF	TGTGCCTGGAGTGTATTCCCGTACAATGAGCAGTTCTTC
-	TRBV27	TRBD2	TRBJ2-1	18	CASSRIRTSGAFYNEQFF	TGTGCCAGCAGTCGGATTCGGACTAGCGGAGCCTTCTACAATGAGCAGTTCTTC
-	TRBV10-1	TRBD1	TRBJ1-1	15	CASSLSTGTNTEAFF	TGCGCCAGCAGTTTATCGACAGGGACGAACACTGAAGCTTTCTTT
many	TRBV14	-	TRBJ1-1	13	CASSLTVNTEAFF	TGTGCCAGCAGCCTGACGGTGAACACTGAAGCTTTCTTT
-	TRBV7-2	-	TRBJ1-5	13	CASSFQGDQPQHF	TGTGCCAGCAGCTTCCAGGGAGATCAGCCCCAGCATTTT
-	TRBV7-3	-	TRBJ2-1	16	CASSLNTGLVYNEQFF	TGTGCCAGCAGCTTAAACACCGGGCTAGTCTACAATGAGCAGTTCTTC
-	TRBV27	TRBD1	TRBJ2-7	13	CASKGGTGYEQYF	TGTGCCAGCAAAGGGGGGACAGGGTACGAGCAGTACTTC
-	TRBV30	TRBD1	TRBJ1-5	15	CAWSAGQPGDQPQHF	TGTGCCTGGAGTGCGGGACAGCCGGGCGATCAGCCCCAGCATTTT
few	TRBV25-1	-	TRBJ2-7	10	CASRRVAAFF	TGTGCCAGCAGAAGGGTGGCTGCCTTTTTC
many	TRBV6-4	-	TRBJ1-5	14	CASSDSEGSKPQHF	TGTGCCAGCAGTGACTCGGAAGGGAGTAAGCCCCAGCATTTT
-	TRBV20-1	-	TRBJ2-5	11	CSARDEGTQYF	TGCAGTGCTAGAGATGAAGGGACCCAGTACTTC
-	TRBV6-1	-	TRBJ1-5	15	CASTSFGGFNQPQHF	TGTGCCAGCACCTCGTTCGGGGGTTTCAATCAGCCCCAGCATTTT
-	TRBV28	-	TRBJ1-2	15	CATSVRDSANYGYTF	TGTGCCACCTCAGTACGGGACTCAGCTAACTATGGCTACACCTTC
-	TRBV4-1	-	TRBJ1-2	14	CASSQDRGASGYTF	TGCGCCAGCAGCCAAGATAGGGGGGCTAGTGGCTACACCTTC
-	TRBV11-2	-	TRBJ1-1	14	CASSLGDGGTEAFF	TGTGCCAGCAGCCTCGGGGACGGAGGCACTGAAGCTTTCTTT
few	TRBV7-8	TRBD1	TRBJ2-4	16	CASSKQQGAAKNIQYF	TGTGCCAGCAGCAAACAACAGGGGGCGGCCAAAAACATTCAGTACTTC
-	TRBV5-4	-	TRBJ2-7	13	CASSKGGSYEQYF	TGTGCCAGCAGCAAGGGAGGCTCCTACGAGCAGTACTTC
-	TRBV27	TRBD1	TRBJ1-1	18	CASRPESRGRGMNTEAFF	TGTGCCAGCAGACCCGAGAGCAGGGGGCGCGGGATGAACACTGAAGCTTTCTTT
many	TRBV11-2	-	TRBJ2-2	16	CASSLELTANTGELFF	TGTGCCAGCAGCTTAGAGTTAACGGCAAACACCGGGGAGCTGTTTTTT
-	TRBV19	-	TRBJ2-5	15	CASPPWEQGKETQYF	TGTGCCAGCCCACCGTGGGAACAGGGTAAAGAGACCCAGTACTTC
once	TRBV5-1	-	TRBJ2-3	13	CASSLGQKDTQYF	TGCGCCAGCAGCCTCGGACAGAAAGATACGCAGTATTTT
-	TRBV28	-	TRBJ1-2	15	CASSYETGWYYGYTF	TGTGCCAGCAGTTACGAGACAGGATGGTACTATGGCTACACCTTC
-	TRBV18	TRBD1	TRBJ1-4	20	CASSPPRTGPLLATNEKLFF	TGTGCCAGCTCACCACCGCGGACAGGGCCCCTCCTAGCAACTAATGAAAAACTGTTTTTT
-	TRBV9	-	TRBJ1-1	14	CASSGGRGLNEAFF	TGTGCCAGCAGCGGAGGACGCGGACTGAATGAAGCTTTCTTT
-	TRBV5-1	TRBD1	TRBJ1-2	14	CASSQRQGYHGYTF	TGCGCCAGCAGCCAGAGACAGGGCTACCATGGCTACACCTTC
few	TRBV19	-	TRBJ1-4	14	CASTGGRTNEKLFF	TGTGCCAGTACCGGGGGTCGGACTAATGAAAAACTGTTTTTT
-	TRBV28	-	TRBJ2-7	13	CASSFGSSYEQYF	TGTGCCAGCAGTTTCGGCTCCTCCTACGAGCAGTACTTC
-	TRBV7-2	-	TRBJ2-1	16	CASSLEAGGIYNEQFF	TGTGCCAGCAGCTTAGAGGCCGGTGGCATCTACAATGAGCAGTTCTTC
few	TRBV4-1	TRBD2	TRBJ2-1	18	CASSQGPSGGSSYNEQFF	TGCGCCAGCAGCCAAGGTCCTAGCGGGGGGAGCTCCTACAATGAGCAGTTCTTC
-	TRBV11-2	-	TRBJ2-1	11	CASSLGGEQFF	TGTGCCAGCAGCTTAGGAGGCGAGCAGTTCTTC
few	TRBV30	-	TRBJ2-7	11	CAWGRYYEQYF	TGTGCCTGGGGCAGATACTACGAGCAGTACTTC
-	TRBV18	TRBD1	TRBJ1-1	14	CASSQQGVETEAFF	TGTGCCAGCTCGCAACAGGGGGTTGAAACTGAAGCTTTCTTT
-	TRBV5-1	-	TRBJ2-2	12	CASSFRGGELFF	TGCGCCAGCAGCTTTCGGGGCGGGGAGCTGTTTTTT